A single sample is the source of the 28 T cell receptor beta chains below, sequenced in a study of Ad26.COV2.S vaccination and SARS-CoV-2 variants. Generated by immunoSEQ multiplex PCR, the TCRdb table keeps only in-frame clones and is missing some. The sample contains approximately 420,000 clones, roughly nine tenths of which appear only once. The treatment was: about 20 received Ad26.COV2.S at low or high dose, single or two shots; several received placebo; per-sample allocation not given. The study sampled participants on day 63 after the first vaccine or placebo injection. The sample was peripheral blood, taken in a trial of Ad26.COV2.S vaccine versus placebo. The source is a person aged 18-65 years who received the Ad26.COV2.S COVID-19 vaccine or a placebo.

The chain has TRBV6-6 and TRBJ2-7, with D perhaps given as TRBD1 or TRBD2 (5 bases each). This CDR3 is built from 15 residues. Germline values: CDR1 MNHNY, CDR2 SVGAGI (reference sequence). With 6 bases removed from V and 3 bases from J, the gap between germline ends came to 18 bases. Written as DNA, the CDR3 is TGTGCCAGCAGCCGAGCCGAGGGGTCCTACTACGAGCAGTACTTC. Translating it yields CASSRAEGSYYEQYF.

The chain uses TRBV29-1 and TRBJ2-7, with TRBD2 matching over 11 bases. The CDR3 covers 14 residues. Germline trimming cut 2 bases from V and 2 bases from J; bases unmatched to any gene: 2. Germline CDR1 SQVTM, CDR2 ANQGSEA. The CDR3 DNA follows: TGCAGCGTTGAAAGACTAGCGGGGACCTACGAGCAGTACTTC. Translating gives CSVERLAGTYEQYF.

J is TRBJ1-1 and V is TRBV29-1; weak D call: TRBD1 (5 bases). Germline lookup yields CDR1 SQVTM and CDR2 ANQGSEA. The CDR3 runs 11 residues. V was clipped by 6 bases and J by 7 bases, with 12 bases between them. DNA of the CDR3: TGCAGCGTCCAGGCGGGGCATGAAGCTTTCTTT. This translates into CSVQAGHEAFF.

Turning to this clone: The same CDR3 arises from other DNA sequences in this sample as well. The J gene is TRBJ1-1, the V gene TRBV12-3 or TRBV12-4; D not resolved. V lost 3 bases and J lost 2, with 4 bases in between. The CDR3 covers 12 residues. CDR3 sequence reads: CASSLGNTEAFF. Here the CDR3 DNA reads TGTGCCAGCAGTTTGGGAAACACTGAAGCTTTCTTT.

The chain has TRBV21-1 and TRBJ1-2; the listed D gene, TRBD1, was not tested against the DNA. TRBV21-1 is a recognized pseudogene. The CDR3 covers 18 residues. CDR3 DNA: TGTGCCAGCAGCAAAGGTGGGGGGGCCAGGACAGGGAGCTATGGCTACACCTTC. It codes for CASSKGGGARTGSYGYTF.

The CDR3 DNA reads TGTGCCAGCAGCTTAGGGACAGCTCCTGGAAACACCATATATTTT. This translates into CASSLGTAPGNTIYF. The genes are TRBV7-9 and TRBJ1-3; tentatively, D is TRBD1 (6 bases). Trimming removed 1 base from V and 2 bases from J, with 9 bases in between. The CDR3 length is 15 residues. Germline assignment: CDR1 SEHNR and CDR2 FQNEAQ (reference sequence). Looking up the rest from reference TRBV7-9 and TRBJ1-3 gives the full variable domain: DTGVSQNPRHKITKRGQNVTFRCDPISEHNRLYWYRQTLGQGPEFLTYFQNEAQLEKSRLLSDRFSAERPKGSFSTLEIQRTEQGDSAMYLCASSLGTAPGNTIYFGEGSWLTVV.

This clone was detected only once. This sequence joins TRBV6-6 and TRBJ1-3, with D possibly TRBD1 on 6 matching bases. Trimming pared 6 bases from V and 0 bases from J, leaving 12 bases between. Germline lookup yields CDR1 MNHNY and CDR2 SVGAGI (reference sequence). The CDR3 runs to 15 residues. In nucleotides, the CDR3 is TGTGCCAGCAGCCGGGACACCTTCTCTGGAAACACCATATATTTT. Its translation is CASSRDTFSGNTIYF.

The chain recombines TRBV6-1 with TRBJ2-1; no firm D call. The CDR3 runs to 12 residues. V was trimmed by 2 bases and J by 12 bases, leaving 11 bases between them. In germline, CDR1 is MNHNS, CDR2 SASEGT. DNA of the CDR3: TGTGCCAGCAGTGAATGGGGAAGTCCGCAGTTCTTC. Translated, it gives CASSEWGSPQFF.

Concerning this clone itself: Other DNA sequences in the same sample also yield this CDR3. The chain joins TRBV5-1 to TRBJ2-7, with no clear D. Germline CDR1 SGHRS, CDR2 YFSETQ. The CDR3 loop spans 14 amino acids. V was shortened by 0 bases and J by 0 bases, with 7 bases between the two germline ends. The CDR3, as DNA: TGCGCCAGCAGCTTGGAACAGAGCTCCTACGAGCAGTACTTC. Amino acid sequence: CASSLEQSSYEQYF.

The chain combines TRBV18 with TRBJ2-1; D unresolved. V lost 0 bases, J lost 7 bases, and 10 bases lay in between. CDR1 is KGHSH and CDR2 is LQKENI in the germline V gene. CDR3 size: 14 residues. The DNA for the CDR3 is TGTGCCAGCTCACCACCTGAGCGCAGGAATGAGCAGTTCTTC. Translation: CASSPPERRNEQFF. The variable domain in full, completed from reference TRBV18 and TRBJ2-1, reads NAGVMQNPRHLVRRRGQEARLRCSPMKGHSHVYWYRQLPEEGLKFMVYLQKENIIDESGMPKERFSAEFPKEGPSILRIQQVVRGDSAAYFCASSPPERRNEQFFGPGTRLTVL.

The sample holds one count of this clone. One junction end disagrees with the germline gene, perhaps due to a read error. The genes are TRBV20-1 and TRBJ2-5; TRBD2 matches 7 bases. This CDR3 is 12 amino acids long. Germline lookup yields CDR1 DFQATT and CDR2 SNEGSKA (reference sequence). In nucleotides, the CDR3 is TGCAGTGCTAGTTCTGGGGGGGAGAGCCAGTACTTC. Its translation is CSASSGGESQYF.

This clone appeared a single time. The genes are TRBV7-9 and TRBJ1-4; 9 bases match TRBD1. The germline V gene encodes CDR1 SEHNR and CDR2 FQNEAQ (reference sequence). The CDR3 totals 14 residues. Trimming at V came to 5 bases and at J to 7 bases, leaving 5 bases not matched to a gene. As DNA, the CDR3 is TGTGCCAGCAGCGCCGGGACAGGGTCTGAAAAACTGTTTTTT. This translates into CASSAGTGSEKLFF.

The V and J genes are TRBV19 and TRBJ2-2; 7 nucleotides align to TRBD1. This CDR3 is built from 15 residues. The junction had 6 bases not matched to a gene; V was cut back by 5 bases and J by 3 bases. Germline values: CDR1 LNHDA, CDR2 SQIVND (reference sequence). Here the CDR3 DNA reads TGTGCCAGTAGTGCGCTAACAGGGGACACCGGGGAGCTGTTTTTT. It is translated as CASSALTGDTGELFF. The entire variable domain, with the rest obtained from reference TRBV19 and TRBJ2-2, is as follows: DGGITQSPKYLFRKEGQNVTLSCEQNLNHDAMYWYRQDPGQGLRLIYYSQIVNDFQKGDIAEGYSVSREKKESFPLTVTSAQKNPTAFYLCASSALTGDTGELFFGEGSRLTVL.

V is TRBV5-1 and J is TRBJ2-2, with D perhaps TRBD1 (6 bases). The V and J ends lost 4 bases and 9 bases respectively, with 13 bases between them. Germline V gene data show CDR1 as SGHRS and CDR2 as YFSETQ. The CDR3 length is 13 residues. DNA for the CDR3: TGCGCCAGCAGCCAGGGGCAGACCAGGGAGCTGTTTTTT. Translation gives CASSQGQTRELFF.

This chain joins TRBV2 and TRBJ1-1; D is undetermined. The V and J ends lost 4 bases and 1 base respectively, with 10 bases between them. Germline-derived CDR1 and CDR2 are SNHLY and FYNNEI. The CDR3 is made up of 14 amino acids. The CDR3 DNA follows: TGTGCCAGCAGTGTGTCAGCAAGGAACACTGAAGCTTTCTTT. The encoded protein is CASSVSARNTEAFF. The whole variable domain, filled in from reference TRBV2 and TRBJ1-1, reads EPEVTQTPSHQVTQMGQEVILRCVPISNHLYFYWYRQILGQKVEFLVSFYNNEISEKSEIFDDQFSVERPDGSNFTLKIRSTKLEDSAMYFCASSVSARNTEAFFGQGTRLTVV.

The chain joins TRBV2 to TRBJ1-2, with 9 bases matching TRBD1. Per the germline V gene, CDR1 is SNHLY and CDR2 is FYNNEI. This CDR3 has 15 residues. The V and J ends lost 2 bases and 6 bases, in that order; junction bases with no gene match: 7. CDR3 region: CASSEWVTGGHGYTF. For the CDR3, the DNA is TGTGCCAGCAGTGAATGGGTGACAGGGGGACATGGCTACACCTTC.

In DNA, the CDR3 is TGTGCCAGCAGTGAATCAAGGCAGGAGGTCACTAACTATGGCTACACCTTC. Its protein product is CASSESRQEVTNYGYTF. The genes are TRBV2 and TRBJ1-2; no reliable D call. In germline, CDR1 is SNHLY, CDR2 FYNNEI. V lost 2 bases to trimming and J lost 0 bases, with 16 bases between them. This CDR3 contains 17 residues.

As regards this clone: Other nucleotide sequences in the sample specify the same CDR3. CDR3 in amino acids: CASSSSTDTQYF. For the CDR3, the DNA is TGTGCCAGCAGCTCGAGCACAGATACGCAGTATTTT. The V gene is TRBV11-2, the J gene TRBJ2-3; D is unresolved. The V gene lost 4 bases and the J gene lost 0 bases, with 2 bases spanning the gap. Germline V gene lookup returns CDR1 SGHAT and CDR2 FQNNGV. The CDR3 consists of 12 residues.

The chain has TRBV19 and TRBJ2-5; D tentatively reads TRBD1 or TRBD2 (5 bases each). The CDR3 is made up of 16 amino acids. The V and J ends lost 3 bases and 5 bases respectively, with 19 bases between them. In germline, CDR1 is LNHDA, CDR2 SQIVND (reference sequence). CDR3 in DNA: TGTGCCAGTAGTATCGGCTCCGGGACGAACTTGGAGACCCAGTACTTC. Translating it yields CASSIGSGTNLETQYF.

The V and J genes are TRBV6-5 and TRBJ2-7; 10 bases agree with TRBD2. Germline trimming cut 10 bases from V and 2 bases from J; bases unmatched to any gene: 11. CDR1 is MNHEY, CDR2 SVGAGI, per germline. This CDR3 contains 15 residues. CDR3 residues: CAIDKSGGAAYEQYF. The CDR3 DNA reads as TGTGCCATCGACAAGAGCGGGGGGGCCGCCTACGAGCAGTACTTC.

The chain couples TRBV5-6 to TRBJ1-6; no reliable D call. Trimming took 4 bases from V and 7 from J, leaving 9 bases between them. The germline CDR1 and CDR2 sequences are SGHDT and YYEEEE. The CDR3 extends over 13 amino acids. The CDR3 spells CASSRLVNSPLHF. The CDR3 region has the DNA TGTGCCAGCAGCCGTCTTGTGAATTCACCCCTCCACTTT.

This chain uses TRBV5-5 with TRBJ1-6; TRBD1 aligns across 7 bases. CDR1 and CDR2 from the germline V gene are SGHKS and YYEKEE (reference sequence). The V segment lost 4 bases and the J segment 9 bases; nucleotides outside the gene matches: 13. This CDR3 comprises 16 residues. In nucleotides, the CDR3 is TGTGCCAGCAGCCTCCTCCCCGGGACAGCTGGTTCACCCCTCCACTTT. Residues: CASSLLPGTAGSPLHF.

The V call is TRBV3-1 (or the pseudogene TRBV3-2), the J call TRBJ2-1; D is possibly TRBD1 or TRBD2 (6 bases each). The CDR3 runs 16 residues. Deletions cut 1 base from V and 4 bases from J, with 14 bases between. Germline CDR1 is LGHDT and CDR2 is YNNKEL (reference sequence). The CDR3 DNA is TGTGCCAGCAGCCAAGTTGTCGGGGGCGCGTACAATGAGCAGTTCTTC. Residues: CASSQVVGGAYNEQFF.

This clone was detected a few times. V usage is TRBV5-4 and J usage is TRBJ2-2; either TRBD1 or TRBD2 may fit D (6 bases each). Germline lookup yields CDR1 SGHNT and CDR2 YYREEE (reference sequence). The CDR3 runs 16 residues. The V end was cut by 3 bases, the J end by 3 bases, with 15 bases between. Here the CDR3 DNA reads TGTGCCAGCAGCTCCTTCACGGGGGCGGACACCGGGGAGCTGTTTTTT. Residues: CASSSFTGADTGELFF.

The V gene is TRBV2, the J gene TRBJ1-1; no clear D gene. This CDR3 spans 13 amino acids. The V and J ends lost 0 bases and 7 bases respectively, with 9 bases between them. Germline CDR1 SNHLY, CDR2 FYNNEI. CDR3 amino acids: CASSEARGGEAFF. The CDR3 nucleotides are TGTGCCAGCAGTGAAGCGCGTGGAGGTGAAGCTTTCTTT.

V and J are TRBV9 and TRBJ1-2; D is uncertain. Trimming took 3 bases from V and 0 from J, leaving 15 bases between them. The CDR3 sequence is 16 residues long. CDR1 SGDLS and CDR2 YYNGEE come from the germline V gene. The CDR3 loop is CASSAGLGGANYGYTF. The CDR3 region has the DNA TGTGCCAGCAGCGCCGGCTTAGGTGGAGCTAACTATGGCTACACCTTC. Based on the CDR3 plus reference TRBV9 and TRBJ1-2, the full variable domain is DSGVTQTPKHLITATGQRVTLRCSPRSGDLSVYWYQQSLDQGLQFLIQYYNGEERAKGNILERFSAQQFPDLHSELNLSSLELGDSALYFCASSAGLGGANYGYTFGSGTRLTVV.

The V gene is TRBV6-5, the J gene TRBJ2-2; D could derive from TRBD1 or TRBD2 (7 bases each). The CDR3 runs 15 residues. The V end lost 10 bases, the J end lost 6 bases, and 21 bases lay between the germline ends. Germline V gene lookup returns CDR1 MNHEY and CDR2 SVGAGI. This CDR3 is CANLRGGGPAGELFF. The CDR3 DNA reads TGTGCCAACCTCAGGGGGGGAGGGCCGGCCGGGGAGCTGTTTTTT.

This chain joins TRBV3-1 (or the pseudogene TRBV3-2) and TRBJ1-6; 7 nucleotides match TRBD1. CDR1 and CDR2 (germline): LGHDT, YNNKEL (reference sequence). The ends lost 0 bases at V and 7 bases at J; junction bases unmatched: 9. CDR3 length equals 17 residues. CDR3 protein: CASSQEGMTGRNSPLHF. For the CDR3, the DNA is TGTGCCAGCAGCCAAGAGGGCATGACAGGGAGGAATTCACCCCTCCACTTT.